One sample yielded the 15 T cell receptor beta chains listed below, sequenced in a study of cytomegalovirus exposure and HLA in healthy donors. Repertoires were generated with immunoSEQ multiplex PCR, while TCRdb's copy carries only in-frame clones and drops some. The table records about 340,000 clones, roughly 88% of them present only once. The sequencing sample was made of PBMCs. These receptors were taken from a woman under 30 in good health and CMV-seronegative.

The chain is built from TRBV11-1 and TRBJ2-7; a weak D match, TRBD2 (5 bases). Trimming removed 3 bases at V and 2 bases at J, with 8 bases between. Germline V lookup: CDR1 SGHAT, CDR2 FQDESV (reference sequence). The CDR3 is 13 amino acids. CDR3 coding DNA: TGTGCCAGCAGCTTCAGCGGCGCCTACGAGCAGTACTTC. Protein: CASSFSGAYEQYF.

The chain is built from TRBV10-3 and TRBJ1-3; D not resolved. The CDR3 runs 15 residues. V lost 2 bases, J lost 3 bases, and 11 bases lay in between. Germline V lookup: CDR1 ENHRY, CDR2 SYGVKD. The DNA of the CDR3 is TGTGCCATCAGTGAGGGGAGGAGCATTGGAAACACCATATATTTT. This translates into CAISEGRSIGNTIYF.

V is TRBV6-6 and J is TRBJ1-2; D is unclear. The CDR3 runs 10 residues. V lost 6 bases, J lost 4 bases, and 3 bases lay in between. CDR1 and CDR2 (germline): MNHNY, SVGAGI (reference sequence). CDR3 sequence: CASSGYGYTF. The CDR3 DNA reads as TGTGCCAGCAGCGGCTATGGCTACACCTTC.

For this clone: One end of the junction is discordant with germline, which a read error may explain. This chain connects TRBV5-1 to TRBJ1-2; the D gene is possibly TRBD1 (5 bases). The germline V gene encodes CDR1 SGHRS and CDR2 YFSETQ. The CDR3 extends over 13 amino acids. CDR3 coding DNA: TGCGCCAGCAGCTTTAGTGGGGACTATGACTACACCTTC. Translating gives CASSFSGDYDYTF.

Comments on this clone: The same CDR3 is also encoded by other DNA sequences in this sample. The chain is built from TRBV30 and TRBJ2-5; 16 bases align to TRBD2. The CDR3 has 16 amino acids. The germline V gene encodes CDR1 GTSNPN and CDR2 SVGIG (reference sequence). Trimming at V came to 1 base and at J to 4 bases, leaving 3 bases not matched to a gene. This chain's CDR3 is CAWSAGTSGRGETQYF. The CDR3 nucleotides read TGTGCCTGGAGTGCCGGGACTAGCGGGAGGGGAGAGACCCAGTACTTC. Together with reference TRBV30 and TRBJ2-5, the CDR3 gives the full variable domain: SQTIHQWPATLVQPVGSPLSLECTVEGTSNPNLYWYRQAAGRGLQLLFYSVGIGQISSEVPQNLSASRPQDRQFILSSKKLLLSDSGFYLCAWSAGTSGRGETQYFGPGTRLLVL.

V and J are TRBV7-9 and TRBJ2-1; TRBD2 matches at 9 bases. Per germline, CDR1 SEHNR and CDR2 FQNEAQ (reference sequence). The CDR3 loop spans 19 amino acids. J gave up 2 bases and V 1 base, and 12 bases lay outside the gene matches. The CDR3 nucleotides read TGTGCCAGCAGCTTAGTTCCCGGGCTAGCGGGGACCACCTACAATGAGCAGTTCTTC. Translating it yields CASSLVPGLAGTTYNEQFF.

The rearrangement links TRBV7-2 to TRBJ1-2; no clear D. Trimming removed 3 bases at V and 1 base at J, with 9 bases between. Germline CDR1 SGHTA, CDR2 FQGNSA. The CDR3 loop spans 14 amino acids. The CDR3 nucleotides are TGTGCCAGCAGCTTGGACGGACTTAACTATGGCTACACCTTC. Amino acid sequence: CASSLDGLNYGYTF. The whole variable domain, filled in from reference TRBV7-2 and TRBJ1-2, reads GAGVSQSPSNKVTEKGKDVELRCDPISGHTALYWYRQSLGQGLEFLIYFQGNSAPDKSGLPSDRFSAERTGGSVSTLTIQRTQQEDSAVYLCASSLDGLNYGYTFGSGTRLTVV.

The V and J genes are TRBV27 and TRBJ2-3; TRBD2 matches 12 bases. The CDR3 totals 14 residues. The ends lost 6 bases at V and 5 bases at J; junction bases unmatched: 3. Per the germline V gene, CDR1 is MNHEY and CDR2 is SMNVEV (reference sequence). CDR3 loop: CASRRLAGEDTQYF. For the CDR3, the DNA is TGTGCCAGCAGACGACTAGCGGGAGAAGATACGCAGTATTTT.

For this clone: At one end the junction does not follow the germline gene, possibly because of a read error. This chain links TRBV11-1 with TRBJ2-1; 9 positions agree with TRBD2. Germline loops: CDR1 SGHAT, CDR2 FQDESV (reference sequence). There are 14 residues in the CDR3. CDR3 residues: CASSLDRTSVPQVF. The CDR3 DNA reads as TGTGCCAGCAGCTTAGATAGGACTAGCGTACCCCAAGTCTTC.

The chain recombines TRBV4-1 with TRBJ1-2; 8 nucleotides agree with TRBD1. This CDR3 comprises 15 residues. The V segment lost 0 bases and the J segment 3 bases; nucleotides outside the gene matches: 3. Germline CDR1 and CDR2: MGHRA and YSYEKL. The CDR3 here is CASSQDRGLYYGYTF. The CDR3 DNA follows: TGCGCCAGCAGCCAAGACAGGGGGCTTTACTATGGCTACACCTTC.

The gene calls are TRBV5-1 and TRBJ2-1, with D possibly being TRBD2 (6 bases). Trimming stripped 1 base from V and 0 bases from J, with 11 bases between. The CDR3 length is 16 residues. Germline lookup yields CDR1 SGHRS and CDR2 YFSETQ. The CDR3 DNA is TGCGCCAGCAGCTTGTCGGGAGAGTACTCCTACAATGAGCAGTTCTTC. Protein: CASSLSGEYSYNEQFF. Drawing the rest from reference TRBV5-1 and TRBJ2-1, the complete variable domain is KAGVTQTPRYLIKTRGQQVTLSCSPISGHRSVSWYQQTPGQGLQFLFEYFSETQRNKGNFPGRFSGRQFSNSRSEMNVSTLELGDSALYLCASSLSGEYSYNEQFFGPGTRLTVL.

The V gene is TRBV10-3, the J gene TRBJ2-3, with 9 bases matching TRBD2. Germline V gives CDR1 ENHRY, CDR2 SYGVKD. V lost 3 bases and J lost 3; bases outside the gene matches: 4. The CDR3 runs 15 residues. This chain's CDR3 is CAISERTSETDTQYF. For the CDR3, the DNA is TGTGCCATCAGTGAAAGGACTAGCGAAACAGATACGCAGTATTTT.

A few counts support this clone. V and J are TRBV5-1 and TRBJ1-5, with 9 bases fitting TRBD1. Unmatched junction bases numbered 6, after V lost 1 base and J lost 7 bases. CDR3 size: 15 residues. CDR1 and CDR2 (germline): SGHRS, YFSETQ. CDR3 loop: CASSLTTGGGQPQHF. In nucleotides, the CDR3 is TGCGCCAGCAGCTTGACCACAGGGGGCGGACAGCCCCAGCATTTT.

This clone was seen a single time. V is TRBV5-1 and J is TRBJ2-3; 7 nucleotides line up with TRBD2. The V segment lost 1 base and the J segment 6 bases; nucleotides outside the gene matches: 8. The V gene's germline CDR1 is SGHRS and CDR2 YFSETQ. The CDR3 spans 15 residues. The CDR3 region has the DNA TGCGCCAGCAGCTTGCGGTTCGAGGGAGGGGATACGCAGTATTTT. This gives the protein CASSLRFEGGDTQYF.

CDR3 DNA: TGTGCCAGCAGCTTTACAGGGGACTACGAGCAGTACTTC. Its protein is CASSFTGDYEQYF. This chain uses TRBV7-2 with TRBJ2-7, with 7 bases that match TRBD1. This CDR3 is built from 13 residues. With V trimmed by 3 bases and J by 3 bases, 2 bases remained unmatched. The germline gives CDR1 SGHTA, CDR2 FQGNSA.